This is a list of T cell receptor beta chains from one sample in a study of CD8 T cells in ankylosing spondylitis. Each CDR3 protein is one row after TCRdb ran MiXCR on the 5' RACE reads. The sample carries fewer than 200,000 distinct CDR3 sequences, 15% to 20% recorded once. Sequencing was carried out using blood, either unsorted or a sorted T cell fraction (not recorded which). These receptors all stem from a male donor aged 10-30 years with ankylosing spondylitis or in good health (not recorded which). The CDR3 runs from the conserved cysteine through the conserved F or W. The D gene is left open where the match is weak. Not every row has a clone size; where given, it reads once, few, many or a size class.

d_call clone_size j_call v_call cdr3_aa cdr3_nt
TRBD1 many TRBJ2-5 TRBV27 CASSVGQGAEETQYF TGTGCCAGCAGTGTTGGGCAGGGGGCAGAGGAGACCCAGTACTTC
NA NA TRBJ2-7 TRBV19 CASSVGTGRIYEQYF TGTGCCAGTAGTGTCGGCACAGGTCGGATTTACGAGCAGTACTTC
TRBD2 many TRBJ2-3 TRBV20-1 CSASSGEGADTQYF TGCAGTGCTTCTAGCGGGGAGGGGGCAGATACGCAGTATTTT
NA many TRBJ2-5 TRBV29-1 CSVGSGGGKETQYF TGCAGCGTTGGCAGCGGAGGGGGAAAAGAGACCCAGTACTTC
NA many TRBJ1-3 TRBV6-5 CASTRRGAGGTIYF TGTGCCAGCACCCGGCGCGGGGCCGGCGGCACCATATATTTT
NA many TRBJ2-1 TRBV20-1 CSARRPPQFF TGCAGTGCTAGACGTCCCCCCCAGTTCTTC
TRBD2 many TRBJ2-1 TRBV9 CASSPGLDLAPEQFF TGTGCCAGCAGCCCAGGACTAGACTTGGCCCCAGAGCAGTTCTTC
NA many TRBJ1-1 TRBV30 CAWSPRVEAFF TGTGCCTGGAGTCCACGAGTTGAAGCTTTCTTT
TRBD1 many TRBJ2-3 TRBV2 CASSSLDRAYLQYF TGTGCCAGCAGCTCCCTAGACAGGGCCTACCTCCAGTATTTT
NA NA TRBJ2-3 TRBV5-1 CASSLRPDPSTDTQYF TGCGCCAGCAGCTTGAGGCCGGACCCGTCCACAGATACGCAGTATTTT
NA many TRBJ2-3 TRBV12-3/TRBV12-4 CASSTRTTQRTADTDTQYF TGTGCCAGCAGCACCAGAACTACCCAAAGGACAGCTGACACAGATACGCAGTATTTT
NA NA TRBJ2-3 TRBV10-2 CASGYGKSTDTQYF TGCGCCAGCGGCTATGGAAAAAGCACAGATACGCAGTATTTT
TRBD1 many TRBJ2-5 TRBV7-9 CASSSIQGSETQYF TGTGCCAGCAGCTCGATACAGGGGAGCGAGACCCAGTACTTC
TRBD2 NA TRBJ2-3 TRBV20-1 CSARLTSGRADTQYF TGCAGTGCTCGCCTCACTAGCGGGAGAGCAGATACGCAGTATTTT
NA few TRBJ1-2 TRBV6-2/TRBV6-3 CASSYSGNDYTF TGTGCCAGCAGTTACTCGGGGAACGACTACACCTTC
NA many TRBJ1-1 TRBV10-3 CAISEFDRTANTEAFF TGTGCCATCAGTGAGTTCGACAGGACAGCGAACACTGAAGCTTTCTTT
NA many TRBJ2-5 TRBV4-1 CASSRNYRGSQETQYF TGCGCCAGCAGCCGAAACTACCGGGGTTCACAAGAGACCCAGTACTTC
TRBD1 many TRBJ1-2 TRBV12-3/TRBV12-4 CASRWTGQGYTF TGTGCCAGCAGATGGACAGGTCAAGGCTACACCTTC
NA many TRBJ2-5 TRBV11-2 CASSLGGPGQGEQETQYF TGTGCCAGCAGCTTAGGTGGCCCCGGGCAGGGCGAACAAGAGACCCAGTACTTC
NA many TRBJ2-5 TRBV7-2 CASNRGSGETQYF TGTGCCAGCAACCGGGGGAGTGGGGAGACCCAGTACTTC
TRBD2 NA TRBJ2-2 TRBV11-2 CASSFGGSSNGELFF TGTGCCAGCAGCTTTGGCGGGAGTTCGAACGGGGAGCTGTTTTTT
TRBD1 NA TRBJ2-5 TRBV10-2 CASTVPTGQETQYF TGCGCCAGCACCGTCCCGACAGGGCAAGAGACCCAGTACTTC
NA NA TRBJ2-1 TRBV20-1 CSARRTQRVRNNEQFF TGCAGTGCCAGACGAACTCAGCGGGTTCGAAACAATGAGCAGTTCTTC
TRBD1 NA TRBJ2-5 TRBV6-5 CASSYLRDRGETQYF TGTGCCAGCAGTTACTTACGGGACAGGGGCGAGACCCAGTACTTC
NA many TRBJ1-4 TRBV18 CASSPEGGNEKLFF TGTGCCAGCTCACCTGAGGGGGGGAATGAAAAACTGTTTTTT
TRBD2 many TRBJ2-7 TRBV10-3 CAIRGSGSAYEQYF TGTGCCATCCGGGGTAGCGGGTCAGCCTACGAGCAGTACTTC
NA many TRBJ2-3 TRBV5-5 CASSLGGAQNTQYF TGTGCCAGCAGCTTGGGGGGGGCGCAAAACACGCAGTATTTT
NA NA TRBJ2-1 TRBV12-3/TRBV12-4 CASSPGGWGEQFF TGTGCCAGCAGCCCTGGGGGATGGGGCGAGCAGTTCTTC
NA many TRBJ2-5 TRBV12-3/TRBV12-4 CASTRVGETQYF TGTGCCAGCACCCGTGTCGGAGAGACCCAGTACTTC
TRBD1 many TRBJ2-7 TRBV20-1 CSASLGQGYDEQYF TGCAGTGCTTCCCTTGGACAGGGGTATGACGAGCAGTACTTC
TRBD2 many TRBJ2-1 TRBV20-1 CSAAGGSSSYNEQFF TGCAGTGCTGCGGGAGGATCTAGCTCCTACAATGAGCAGTTCTTC
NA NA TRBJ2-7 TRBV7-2 CASSPSGYGRMLEQYF TGTGCCAGCAGCCCCTCGGGATATGGGAGAATGCTCGAGCAGTACTTC
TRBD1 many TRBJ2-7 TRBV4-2 CASSQEVAGQGPYEQYF TGTGCCAGCAGCCAAGAGGTGGCGGGACAGGGCCCGTACGAGCAGTACTTC
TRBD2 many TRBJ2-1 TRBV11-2 CASSLDLNSGRAGEQFF TGTGCCAGCAGCTTAGATCTTAATAGCGGGAGGGCTGGTGAGCAGTTCTTC
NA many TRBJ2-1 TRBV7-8 CASSLARDFEGEQFF TGTGCCAGCAGCTTAGCGCGGGACTTCGAGGGTGAGCAGTTCTTC
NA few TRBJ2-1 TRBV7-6 CASSRIAGWSDEQFF TGTGCCAGCAGTAGGATCGCGGGTTGGTCTGATGAGCAGTTCTTC
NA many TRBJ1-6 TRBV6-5 CASSYQGQGNSPLHF TGTGCCAGCAGTTACCAGGGCCAAGGGAATTCACCCCTCCACTTT
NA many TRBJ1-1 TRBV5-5 CASSFSSDTEAFF TGTGCCAGCAGCTTCTCGTCCGACACTGAAGCTTTCTTT
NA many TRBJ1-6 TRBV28 CASSWASRGSYNSPLHF TGTGCCAGCAGTTGGGCGTCCCGCGGCTCCTATAATTCACCCCTCCACTTT
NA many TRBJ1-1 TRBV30 CALNRNTEAFF TGTGCCCTGAACAGGAACACTGAAGCTTTCTTT
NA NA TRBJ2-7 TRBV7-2 CASSLYQGQYEQYF TGTGCCAGCAGCTTATATCAGGGACAATACGAGCAGTACTTC
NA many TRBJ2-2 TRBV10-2 CASSTGFAGELFF TGCGCCAGCAGTACAGGGTTTGCCGGGGAGCTGTTTTTT
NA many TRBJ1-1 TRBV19 CASRIRRGRVGTEAFF TGTGCCAGTAGAATACGCCGCGGGCGGGTTGGGACTGAAGCTTTCTTT
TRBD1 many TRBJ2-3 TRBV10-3 CAISEGDRGLSTDTQYF TGTGCCATCAGTGAGGGAGACAGGGGCCTCAGCACAGATACGCAGTATTTT
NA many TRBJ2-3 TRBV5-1 CASSPSGSDTQYF TGCGCCAGCAGCCCATCGGGGTCGGATACGCAGTATTTT
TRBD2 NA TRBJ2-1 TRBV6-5 CASSYSPGLAYEQFF TGTGCCAGCAGTTACTCGCCGGGACTAGCATATGAGCAGTTCTTC
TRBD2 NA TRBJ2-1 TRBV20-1 CSARDRASGSDEQFF TGCAGTGCTAGAGATCGGGCTAGCGGGAGTGATGAGCAGTTCTTC
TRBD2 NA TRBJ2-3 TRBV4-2 CASSQASGLTDTRYF TGTGCCAGCAGCCAAGCTAGCGGGCTCACAGATACGCGGTATTTT
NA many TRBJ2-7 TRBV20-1 CSAPDARRGSHEQYF TGCAGTGCTCCGGACGCCCGGCGCGGCTCCCACGAGCAGTACTTC
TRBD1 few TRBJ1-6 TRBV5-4 CASSEQTGLNSPLHF TGTGCCAGCAGCGAACAGACAGGGCTTAATTCACCCCTCCACTTT